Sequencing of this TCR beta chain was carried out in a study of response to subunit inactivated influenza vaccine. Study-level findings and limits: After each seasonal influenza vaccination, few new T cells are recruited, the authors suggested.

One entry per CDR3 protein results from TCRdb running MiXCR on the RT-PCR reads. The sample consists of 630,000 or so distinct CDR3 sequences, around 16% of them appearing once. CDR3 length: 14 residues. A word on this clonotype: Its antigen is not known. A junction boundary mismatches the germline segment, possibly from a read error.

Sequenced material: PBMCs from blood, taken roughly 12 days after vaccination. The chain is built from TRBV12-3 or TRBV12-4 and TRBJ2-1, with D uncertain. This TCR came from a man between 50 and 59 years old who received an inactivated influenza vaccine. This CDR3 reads CASSSPLLGNGQFF. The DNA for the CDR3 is TGTGCCAGCAGTTCCCCCTTACTTGGAAATGGGCAGTTCTTC.